This paragraph covers one T cell receptor (beta chain) sequence. These data come from a study of blood T cell repertoires in COVID-19. Across the study: Specimens from acute and convalescent COVID-19 originated in the United States, Italy and Spain.

The germline V gene encodes CDR1 MGHRA and CDR2 YSYEKL. There are 13 residues in the CDR3. Trimming took off 5 bases at V and 2 bases at J, with 9 bases between the two ends. Per the study methods: Amplification with reference gene primers provided the estimates of nucleated cell counts. Some clones are missing from TCRdb's copy, which holds only in-frame ones; the method was immunoSEQ multiplex PCR. The D gene and trimming were derived from the DNA, and the V and J assignments and clone size from that table. The table has 35,000 to 50,000 clones, about 87% seen once. J is TRBJ1-2 and V is TRBV4-1; maybe TRBD1 (6 bases). The sequence was collected from a man in his sixties with active COVID-19. Sequenced input: peripheral blood. The CDR3: CASSGQKNYGYTF. Written as DNA, the CDR3 is TGCGCCAGCAGCGGACAGAAGAACTATGGCTACACCTTC.